This record concerns one T cell receptor beta chain sequence. The antigen is undetermined. The 5'RACE method, run with constant-segment primers, produced TCR alpha and TCR beta cDNA libraries (carrying sample barcodes and UMIs). TCRdb independently ran MiXCR on the 5' RACE reads; one entry per CDR3 protein. Of about 270,000 distinct CDR3 sequences listed, 15% were seen once; the top ten hold under 2.5%. These data belong to a study of T-cell memory formation after mild COVID-19. About the study: Each donor largely had its own TCR clusters.

The V end was cut by 5 bases, the J end by 0 bases, with 11 bases between. CDR3 length: 14 amino acids. In germline, CDR1 is DFQATT, CDR2 SNEGSKA (reference sequence). General study findings and limits: Shrinking CD4+ clones resided mostly in CM and EM, and CD8+ ones in EMRA.

Sequenced input: PBMCs or a T cell subset sorted from them (not recorded which). This TCR was sampled from an adult woman who had mild COVID-19 (a few samples of this study predate the infection). Cell type and time point are not known. The rearrangement uses TRBV20-1 and TRBJ2-1, with D unclear. The chain's CDR3 is CSAWRYGSYNEQFF. CDR3 bases: TGCAGTGCTTGGCGGTACGGCTCCTACAATGAGCAGTTCTTC.